This entry describes one T cell receptor (beta chain). This sample is drawn from a study of monozygotic twins with inflammatory bowel disease. TCRdb reprocessed the 5' RACE reads and keeps a single row for each CDR3 protein, giving no DNA. The specimen's table records under 150,000 distinct CDR3 sequences. The CDR3 covers 12 residues. Germline lookup yields CDR1 DFQATT and CDR2 SNEGSKA (reference sequence). The chain couples TRBV20-1 to TRBJ2-4. Sequenced: blood. This sequence originates from a human donor with ulcerative colitis or Crohn's disease, or a healthy co-twin of an affected twin (not recorded which). The CDR3 spells CSAAATKNIQYF.